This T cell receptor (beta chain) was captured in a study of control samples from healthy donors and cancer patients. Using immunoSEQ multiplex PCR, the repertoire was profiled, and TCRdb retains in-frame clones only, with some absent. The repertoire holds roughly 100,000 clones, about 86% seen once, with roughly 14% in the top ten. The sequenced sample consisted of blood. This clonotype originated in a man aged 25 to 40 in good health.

The CDR3 DNA reads TGTGCCAGCGCCTCGGGGACAGCGAACACCGGGGAGCTGTTTTTT. Protein sequence: CASASGTANTGELFF. The rearrangement links TRBV27 to TRBJ2-2; the match to TRBD1 covers 7 bases. The CDR3 has 15 amino acids. CDR1 is MNHEY, CDR2 SMNVEV, per germline (reference sequence). J gave up 0 bases and V 8 bases, and 6 bases lay outside the gene matches.